This TCR beta chain was recovered during a study of OX40 agonist ivuxolimab in advanced cancers. Overall study findings and caveats: Undetermined was the antigen specificity of the expanded peripheral T cells.

This clone occurred once. Its antigen is not known. The repertoire was sequenced with immunoSEQ multiplex PCR; TCRdb's copy has only in-frame clones and lacks some. The sample includes around 50,000 clones, nearly 80% of them seen just once. The CDR3 is made up of 14 amino acids. The ends lost 5 bases at V and 3 bases at J; junction bases unmatched: 6. Looked up from germline, CDR1 is GTSNPN and CDR2 is SVGIG (reference sequence). The sample in question was CD4+ or CD8+ T cells sorted from blood, obtained in a trial of the OX40 agonist ivuxolimab. This receptor was identified in an adult with an advanced solid tumor such as melanoma, head and neck, liver or kidney cancer. The chain combines TRBV30 with TRBJ2-1; 8 bases fit TRBD2. This chain's CDR3 is CAWGLSGSYNEQFF. Here the CDR3 DNA reads TGTGCCTGGGGCCTGAGCGGGAGCTACAATGAGCAGTTCTTC.